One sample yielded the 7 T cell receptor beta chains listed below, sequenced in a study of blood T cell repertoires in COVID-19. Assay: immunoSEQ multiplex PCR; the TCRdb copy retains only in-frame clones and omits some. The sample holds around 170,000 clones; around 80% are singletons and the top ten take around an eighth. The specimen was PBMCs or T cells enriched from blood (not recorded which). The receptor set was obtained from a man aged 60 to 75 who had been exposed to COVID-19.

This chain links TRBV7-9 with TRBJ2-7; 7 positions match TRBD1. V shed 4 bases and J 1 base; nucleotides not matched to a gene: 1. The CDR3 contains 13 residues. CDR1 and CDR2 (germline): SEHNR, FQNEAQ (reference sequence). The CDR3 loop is CASSSGQSYEQYF. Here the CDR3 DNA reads TGTGCCAGCAGCTCGGGACAGTCCTACGAGCAGTACTTC.

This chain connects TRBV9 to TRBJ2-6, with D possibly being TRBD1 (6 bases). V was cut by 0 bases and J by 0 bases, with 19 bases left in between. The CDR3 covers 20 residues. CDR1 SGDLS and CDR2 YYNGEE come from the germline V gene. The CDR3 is CASSVEVAGGAGSGANVLTF. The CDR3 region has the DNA TGTGCCAGCAGCGTAGAGGTTGCTGGGGGCGCCGGCTCTGGGGCCAACGTCCTGACTTTC.

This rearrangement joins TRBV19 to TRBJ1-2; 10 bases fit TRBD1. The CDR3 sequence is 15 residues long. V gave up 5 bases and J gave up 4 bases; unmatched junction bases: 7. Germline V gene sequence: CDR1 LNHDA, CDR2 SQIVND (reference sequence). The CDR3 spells CASSGGTGASYGYTF. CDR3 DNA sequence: TGTGCCAGTAGTGGCGGGACAGGGGCAAGCTATGGCTACACCTTC.

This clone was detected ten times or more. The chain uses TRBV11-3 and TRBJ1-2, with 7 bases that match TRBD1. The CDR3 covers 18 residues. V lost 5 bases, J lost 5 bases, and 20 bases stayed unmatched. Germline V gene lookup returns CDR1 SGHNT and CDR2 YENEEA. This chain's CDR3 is CASSPATGQAIVGYGYTF. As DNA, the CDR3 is TGTGCCAGCAGCCCCGCGACTGGACAGGCAATAGTAGGGTATGGCTACACCTTC.

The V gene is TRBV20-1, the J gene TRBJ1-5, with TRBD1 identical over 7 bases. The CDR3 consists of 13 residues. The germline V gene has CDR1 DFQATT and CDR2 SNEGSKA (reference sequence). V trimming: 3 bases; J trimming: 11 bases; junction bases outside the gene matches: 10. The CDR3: CSASPGGMLAQHF. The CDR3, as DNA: TGCAGTGCTAGTCCAGGGGGGATGTTGGCCCAGCATTTT.

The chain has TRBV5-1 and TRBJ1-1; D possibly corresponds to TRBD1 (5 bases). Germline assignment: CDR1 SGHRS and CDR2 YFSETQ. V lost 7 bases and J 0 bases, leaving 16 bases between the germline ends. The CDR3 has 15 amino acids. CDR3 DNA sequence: TGCGCCAGCCGCGGGGTTCGGGGCATGAACACTGAAGCTTTCTTT. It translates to CASRGVRGMNTEAFF.

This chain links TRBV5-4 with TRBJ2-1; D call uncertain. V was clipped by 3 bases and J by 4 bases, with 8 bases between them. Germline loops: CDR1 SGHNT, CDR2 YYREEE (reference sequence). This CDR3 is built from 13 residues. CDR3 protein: CASSSTVYNEQFF. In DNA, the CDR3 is TGTGCCAGCAGCTCTACGGTGTACAATGAGCAGTTCTTC.